One sample yielded the 21 T cell receptor beta chains listed below, sequenced in a study of shared clonotypes between healthy human individuals. CD45RO-negative cells were positively selected for CCR7, leaving out terminally differentiated effector memory CD45RA+ cells. The assay was immunoSEQ multiplex PCR, and TCRdb's table has in-frame clones only and misses some. Of some 1,900,000 clones listed, about 94% are singletons. Material for sequencing was naive CD8+ T cells sorted from blood. The receptors here all came from a man between 18 and 35 years old in good health.

The rearrangement uses TRBV19 and TRBJ1-5; 9 bases are a match to TRBD1. This CDR3 is built from 17 residues. Germline V gene data show CDR1 as LNHDA and CDR2 as SQIVND (reference sequence). Trimming at V came to 10 bases and at J to 2 bases, leaving 15 bases not matched to a gene. The chain's CDR3 is CATRRDREGVGNQPQHF. CDR3 in DNA: TGTGCCACCAGGCGGGACAGGGAAGGTGTGGGCAATCAGCCCCAGCATTTT.

The CDR3 loop reads CASSYAVNNEQFF. The CDR3 nucleotides read TGTGCCAGCAGTTACGCCGTGAACAATGAGCAGTTCTTC. The chain links TRBV6-5 to TRBJ2-1; no reliable D call. Germline loops: CDR1 MNHEY, CDR2 SVGAGI. The V end was cut by 2 bases, the J end by 5 bases, with 7 bases between. The CDR3 is 13 amino acids.

This clone has only one observation. The chain employs TRBV15 and TRBJ2-2; TRBD2 matches at 8 bases. The CDR3 is 17 residues long. V lost 0 bases to trimming and J lost 6 bases; unmatched junction nucleotides: 9. Germline V lookup: CDR1 LNHNV, CDR2 YYDKDF (reference sequence). The CDR3 DNA sequence: TGTGCCACCAGCAGAGATGTAGGTAGCGGGACGGCCGGGGAGCTGTTTTTT. Translating it yields CATSRDVGSGTAGELFF. The whole variable domain, filled in from reference TRBV15 and TRBJ2-2, reads DAMVIQNPRYQVTQFGKPVTLSCSQTLNHNVMYWYQQKSSQAPKLLFHYYDKDFNNEADTPDNFQSRRPNTSFCFLDIRSPGLGDTAMYLCATSRDVGSGTAGELFFGEGSRLTVL.

A remark on this clone: Relative to the germline gene, one junction end is altered; a read error may explain this. J is TRBJ2-7 and V is TRBV19, with D possibly TRBD1 on 6 matching bases. This CDR3 has 13 amino acids. Germline V gene sequence: CDR1 LNHDA, CDR2 SQIVND (reference sequence). The chain's CDR3 is CATSWGPSYEQYF. The CDR3 coding sequence is TGTGCCACTAGTTGGGGGCCATCCTACGAGCAGTACTTC. Based on the CDR3 plus reference TRBV19 and TRBJ2-7, the full variable domain is DGGITQSPKYLFRKEGQNVTLSCEQNLNHDAMYWYRQDPGQGLRLIYYSQIVNDFQKGDIAEGYSVSREKKESFPLTVTSAQKNPTAFYLCATSWGPSYEQYFGPGTRLTVT.

This clone was seen once. This rearrangement joins TRBV6-6 to TRBJ2-5; D perhaps matches TRBD2 (5 bases). From germline, CDR1 is MNHNY and CDR2 SVGAGI (reference sequence). Trimming left V 3 bases short and J 5 bases short, with 13 bases between. This CDR3 contains 14 residues. The CDR3 DNA follows: TGTGCCAGCAGTTATACAGCGGTAAAGGAGACCCAGTACTTC. Its protein is CASSYTAVKETQYF.

A remark on this clone: Other DNA variants within this sample encode the same CDR3. V gene TRBV27 combines with J gene TRBJ2-7; perhaps TRBD1 as D (5 bases). CDR1 is MNHEY and CDR2 is SMNVEV in the germline V gene (reference sequence). The CDR3 consists of 13 residues. Trimming shortened V by 5 bases and J by 3 bases, and 11 bases separated the two germline ends. The CDR3 DNA is TGTGCCAGCAGTCCCCGGCAGGGCTACGAGCAGTACTTC. Protein product: CASSPRQGYEQYF.

About this clone itself: The same CDR3 also results from other DNA sequences found in this sample. The V gene is TRBV5-4, the J gene TRBJ2-7; D gene unclear. V lost 0 bases and J 6 bases, leaving 7 bases between the germline ends. Per germline, CDR1 SGHNT and CDR2 YYREEE (reference sequence). CDR3 length equals 12 residues. CDR3 in amino acids: CASSLGSGEQYF. In DNA, the CDR3 is TGTGCCAGCAGCTTGGGGTCCGGCGAGCAGTACTTC.

The rearrangement uses TRBV7-6 and TRBJ2-5; TRBD2 matches at 12 bases. This CDR3 region has 17 residues. V gave up 1 base and J gave up 5 bases; unmatched junction bases: 8. Germline CDR1 is SGHVS and CDR2 is FNYEAQ. CDR3 nucleotides: TGTGCCAGCAGCTTAGACTCCCTAGCGGGAGGGCGTGAGACCCAGTACTTC. This encodes CASSLDSLAGGRETQYF.

In regard to this clone: This CDR3 is also generated by other DNA sequences in the sample. V and J are TRBV7-9 and TRBJ2-3, with D possibly matching TRBD1 (5 bases). The germline V gene has CDR1 SEHNR and CDR2 FQNEAQ (reference sequence). This CDR3 has 13 amino acids. V was shortened by 5 bases and J by 0 bases, with 6 bases between the two germline ends. CDR3 sequence reads: CASSPGSTDTQYF. CDR3 DNA: TGTGCCAGCAGCCCAGGGAGCACAGATACGCAGTATTTT.

In this sample, this clone turned up once. The CDR3 region has the DNA TGTGCCAGCAGCCTACAGGGGGGTTATGGCGATTCACCCCTCCACTTT. This translates into CASSLQGGYGDSPLHF. V usage is TRBV2 and J usage is TRBJ1-6, with 8 bases matching TRBD1. The CDR3 is made up of 16 amino acids. Germline-derived CDR1 and CDR2 are SNHLY and FYNNEI. Unmatched junction bases numbered 12, after V lost 6 bases and J lost 8 bases.

The gene calls are TRBV28 and TRBJ2-2; no reliable D call. The CDR3 has 15 residues. CDR1 and CDR2 from the germline V gene are MDHEN and SYDVKM. V lost 6 bases, J lost 3 bases, and 14 bases lay in between. The CDR3 sequence is CASSPSLEDTGELFF. The CDR3 DNA sequence: TGTGCCAGCAGCCCCAGCCTTGAGGACACCGGGGAGCTGTTTTTT.

This chain joins TRBV4-1 and TRBJ2-3; 7 bases align to TRBD2. This CDR3 region has 15 residues. With 4 bases clipped from V and 3 bases from J, the junction kept 7 bases outside the gene matches. Germline lookup yields CDR1 MGHRA and CDR2 YSYEKL. As DNA, the CDR3 is TGCGCCAGCAGCCGACTAGCCGGAACAACAGATACGCAGTATTTT. Its protein product is CASSRLAGTTDTQYF.

V is TRBV19 and J is TRBJ2-5; 11 bases align to TRBD2. This CDR3 contains 13 residues. The V gene's germline CDR1 is LNHDA and CDR2 SQIVND (reference sequence). Unmatched junction bases numbered 6, after V lost 6 bases and J lost 9 bases. The CDR3: CASSLISGRAQYF. The DNA of the CDR3 is TGTGCCAGTAGCTTAATTAGCGGGAGGGCCCAGTACTTC.

The V call is TRBV7-9, the J call TRBJ1-2, with D hard to call. The length of the CDR3 is 12 residues. Germline loops: CDR1 SEHNR, CDR2 FQNEAQ (reference sequence). Trimming removed 1 base from V and 4 bases from J, with 4 bases in between. In DNA form, the CDR3 reads TGTGCCAGCAGCTTAGACGTCTATGGCTACACCTTC. It encodes CASSLDVYGYTF.

The chain joins TRBV2 to TRBJ2-7; 9 bases match TRBD2. Trimming took 4 bases from V and 3 from J; bases not matched to a gene: 4. This CDR3 spans 14 amino acids. Germline lookup yields CDR1 SNHLY and CDR2 FYNNEI. In DNA form, the CDR3 reads TGTGCCAGCAGTGCCAGCGGGGGGTTCTACGAGCAGTACTTC. As protein: CASSASGGFYEQYF.

V and J are TRBV5-8 and TRBJ1-2; D gene unclear. CDR1 SGHTS and CDR2 YDEGEE come from the germline V gene. The CDR3 is 15 residues long. Trimming stripped 1 base from V and 2 bases from J, with 12 bases between. CDR3 DNA sequence: TGTGCCAGCAGCTTGCCGCTTCTCCCCAACTATGGCTACACCTTC. Protein sequence: CASSLPLLPNYGYTF.

This chain uses TRBV30 with TRBJ1-1; weak D call: TRBD1 (5 bases). The CDR3 runs 13 residues. V lost 5 bases, J lost 1 base, and 11 bases lay in between. Germline V gene data show CDR1 as GTSNPN and CDR2 as SVGIG (reference sequence). The CDR3 is CAWSGGANTEAFF. CDR3 DNA: TGTGCCTGGTCCGGTGGGGCGAACACTGAAGCTTTCTTT. The complete variable domain, with remaining parts taken from reference TRBV30 and TRBJ1-1, reads SQTIHQWPATLVQPVGSPLSLECTVEGTSNPNLYWYRQAAGRGLQLLFYSVGIGQISSEVPQNLSASRPQDRQFILSSKKLLLSDSGFYLCAWSGGANTEAFFGQGTRLTVV.

V and J are TRBV27 and TRBJ2-1, with D perhaps TRBD1 (7 bases). Deletions cut 0 bases from V and 3 bases from J, with 12 bases between. This CDR3 has 16 residues. Germline V gene sequence: CDR1 MNHEY, CDR2 SMNVEV (reference sequence). The CDR3 region is CASSLSAGQYYNEQFF. The CDR3 DNA reads as TGTGCCAGCAGTTTATCGGCGGGACAGTACTACAATGAGCAGTTCTTC.

Here the CDR3 reads CASRMTEEGEKLFF. Here the CDR3 DNA reads TGTGCCAGCAGGATGACAGAGGAGGGTGAAAAACTGTTTTTT. The V call is TRBV7-9, the J call TRBJ1-4, with a possible D match to TRBD1 (5 bases). Germline V gives CDR1 SEHNR, CDR2 FQNEAQ (reference sequence). CDR3 length: 14 residues. The germline V and J ends were trimmed by 6 bases and 7 bases, with 15 bases remaining between them.

The CDR3 loop reads CASSSGGIRSYEQYF. CDR3 coding DNA: TGTGCCAGCAGTTCGGGAGGGATCCGTTCCTACGAGCAGTACTTC. The rearrangement uses TRBV2 and TRBJ2-7; 8 nucleotides agree with TRBD2. The CDR3 spans 15 residues. Germline V gives CDR1 SNHLY, CDR2 FYNNEI. Trimming removed 5 bases from V and 1 base from J; junction bases left unmatched: 7.

The chain carries TRBV7-2 and TRBJ2-7; the D call may be TRBD1 or TRBD2 (5 bases each). V lost 0 bases and J 1 base, leaving 16 bases between the germline ends. Germline V gives CDR1 SGHTA, CDR2 FQGNSA. This CDR3 region has 17 residues. CDR3 sequence: CASSLAWGMGSSYEQYF. CDR3 coding DNA: TGTGCCAGCAGCTTAGCGTGGGGGATGGGATCGTCCTACGAGCAGTACTTC.